The 10 T cell receptor beta chains reported below all come from one sample, sequenced in a study of T cell responses to AZD1222 COVID-19 vaccine. Assay used: immunoSEQ multiplex PCR; TCRdb lists only in-frame clones, some missing. The profile shows 130,000 to 150,000 clones, 91% of them singletons. The sample in question was peripheral blood, obtained 28 days after the second AZD1222 dose. The source is an adult who received the AZD1222 COVID-19 vaccine.

This clone was found once. The V and J genes are TRBV18 and TRBJ2-1; 8 nucleotides match TRBD1. In germline, CDR1 is KGHSH, CDR2 LQKENI. Losses at the gene ends were 2 bases for V and 5 bases for J; bases not matched to a gene: 5. The CDR3 runs to 15 residues. CDR3 amino acids: CASSPFTGGNNEQFF. CDR3 sequence (DNA): TGTGCCAGCTCACCATTTACAGGGGGAAACAATGAGCAGTTCTTC.

The chain uses TRBV3-1 (or the pseudogene TRBV3-2) and TRBJ2-1; D is unclear. CDR1 is LGHDT and CDR2 is YNNKEL in the germline V gene (reference sequence). The V and J ends lost 1 base and 9 bases respectively, with 7 bases between them. This CDR3 is 12 amino acids long. CDR3 residues: CASSQVQTEQFF. In DNA, the CDR3 is TGTGCCAGCAGCCAAGTTCAGACTGAGCAGTTCTTC.

This clone was picked up one time. This chain's CDR3 is CASKLGGEDQPQHF. The CDR3 DNA is TGTGCCAGCAAGTTGGGGGGTGAGGACCAGCCCCAGCATTTT. The gene calls are TRBV6-5 and TRBJ1-5, with D possibly matching TRBD1 (5 bases). V was trimmed by 7 bases and J by 7 bases, leaving 17 bases between them. Per germline, CDR1 MNHEY and CDR2 SVGAGI. CDR3 length: 14 amino acids.

This chain links TRBV18 with TRBJ2-5, with D perhaps matching TRBD2 (5 bases). From germline, CDR1 is KGHSH and CDR2 LQKENI. This CDR3 comprises 14 residues. Trimming left V 1 base short and J 5 bases short, with 11 bases between. CDR3 protein: CASSPRGVGETQYF. DNA of the CDR3: TGTGCCAGCTCACCACGGGGAGTTGGGGAGACCCAGTACTTC.

The rearrangement joins TRBV7-2 to TRBJ1-5; D remains unclear. V was trimmed by 1 base and J by 6 bases, leaving 10 bases between them. There are 14 residues in the CDR3. Germline values: CDR1 SGHTA, CDR2 FQGNSA. CDR3 sequence: CASSLVRGGQPQHF. The DNA for the CDR3 is TGTGCCAGCAGCTTAGTTCGGGGAGGTCAGCCCCAGCATTTT.

The genes are TRBV7-2 and TRBJ2-2; 11 nucleotides match TRBD2. The CDR3 is 14 amino acids. CDR1 and CDR2 (germline): SGHTA, FQGNSA. Trimming at V came to 7 bases and at J to 5 bases, leaving 3 bases not matched to a gene. This CDR3 reads CASTGLAGTGELFF. The CDR3 DNA reads TGTGCCAGCACCGGACTAGCGGGTACCGGGGAGCTGTTTTTT.

In this sample, this clone turned up once. This sequence joins TRBV6-2 or TRBV6-3 and TRBJ2-1, with a weak D call TRBD2 (5 bases). CDR1 MNHEY and CDR2 SVGEGT come from the germline V gene. V was trimmed by 5 bases and J by 7 bases, leaving 12 bases between them. CDR3 length: 13 amino acids. This chain's CDR3 is CASSMGVGNEQFF. The CDR3 region has the DNA TGTGCCAGCAGTATGGGAGTAGGAAATGAGCAGTTCTTC.

The chain uses TRBV6-5 and TRBJ1-1; the D gene is possibly TRBD1 (5 bases). Trimming shortened V by 2 bases and J by 5 bases, and 12 bases separated the two germline ends. Germline V gene sequence: CDR1 MNHEY, CDR2 SVGAGI. The CDR3 spans 14 residues. The CDR3 here is CASSYTGEMTEAFF. The CDR3 nucleotides read TGTGCCAGCAGTTACACGGGGGAGATGACTGAAGCTTTCTTT.

This CDR3 reads CASSPRNTDTQYF. The CDR3 nucleotides are TGTGCCAGCAGCCCTCGAAACACAGATACGCAGTATTTT. The V and J genes are TRBV5-4 and TRBJ2-3; D ambiguous. This CDR3 has 13 amino acids. V lost 4 bases and J lost 2, with 8 bases in between. CDR1 is SGHNT and CDR2 is YYREEE in the germline V gene (reference sequence).

The rearrangement joins TRBV9 to TRBJ1-5; no firm D call. CDR1 is SGDLS and CDR2 is YYNGEE in the germline V gene. V was shortened by 3 bases and J by 7 bases, with 14 bases between the two germline ends. The CDR3 length is 14 residues. CDR3 sequence reads: CASSAGLLGQPQHF. CDR3 coding DNA: TGTGCCAGCAGCGCCGGACTGCTCGGGCAGCCCCAGCATTTT.